The 21 T cell receptor beta chains below come from one sample, sequenced in a study of T cell repertoires in ileal Crohn's disease. Stated time point: inflamed ileum from the surgical specimen. The table came from immunoSEQ multiplex PCR; TCRdb's copy has only in-frame clones and leaves some out. This sample has approximately 6,600 clones, with about four fifths found just once. Sequenced: ileal tissue. The receptors come from an adult with Crohn's disease.

The gene calls are TRBV2 and TRBJ1-6; a possible D gene is TRBD1 (5 bases). Trimming stripped 3 bases from V and 7 bases from J, with 16 bases between. Germline values: CDR1 SNHLY, CDR2 FYNNEI. The CDR3 is 16 residues long. CDR3 amino acids: CASSEGGRVSNSPLHF. In nucleotides, the CDR3 is TGTGCCAGCAGTGAGGGGGGACGGGTCTCAAATTCACCCCTCCACTTT. The variable domain in full, completed from reference TRBV2 and TRBJ1-6, reads EPEVTQTPSHQVTQMGQEVILRCVPISNHLYFYWYRQILGQKVEFLVSFYNNEISEKSEIFDDQFSVERPDGSNFTLKIRSTKLEDSAMYFCASSEGGRVSNSPLHFGNGTRLTVT.

This chain uses TRBV7-9 with TRBJ2-3, with TRBD2 matching over 14 bases. Germline assignment: CDR1 SEHNR and CDR2 FQNEAQ (reference sequence). V shed 5 bases and J 10 bases; nucleotides not matched to a gene: 5. The CDR3 sequence is 14 residues long. DNA for the CDR3: TGTGCCAGCAGCAGACTAGCGGGGGGGCCGGCGCAGTATTTT. It codes for CASSRLAGGPAQYF. The entire variable domain, with the rest obtained from reference TRBV7-9 and TRBJ2-3, is as follows: DTGVSQNPRHKITKRGQNVTFRCDPISEHNRLYWYRQTLGQGPEFLTYFQNEAQLEKSRLLSDRFSAERPKGSFSTLEIQRTEQGDSAMYLCASSRLAGGPAQYFGPGTRLTVL.

This chain joins TRBV29-1 and TRBJ1-2; weak D call: TRBD1 (6 bases). V lost 3 bases and J lost 8, with 10 bases in between. The CDR3 loop spans 11 amino acids. In germline, CDR1 is SQVTM, CDR2 ANQGSEA. The CDR3 sequence is CSVEAGAGYTF. CDR3 bases: TGCAGCGTTGAGGCAGGGGCAGGCTACACCTTC.

This clone appeared a few times. The chain links TRBV6-1 to TRBJ1-2, with 11 bases that match TRBD1. V lost 5 bases to trimming and J lost 4 bases; unmatched junction nucleotides: 6. CDR3 length: 15 amino acids. Germline assignment: CDR1 MNHNS and CDR2 SASEGT. In DNA form, the CDR3 reads TGTGCCAGCAGTACAGGACAGGGGGCGGCCTATGGCTACACCTTC. This sequence encodes CASSTGQGAAYGYTF.

This clone was detected a few times. The genes are TRBV11-3 and TRBJ2-2; the D is unclear. The CDR3 has 15 amino acids. V was trimmed by 3 bases and J by 6 bases, leaving 14 bases between them. Germline CDR1 SGHNT, CDR2 YENEEA. CDR3 DNA sequence: TGTGCCAGCAGCTTCCGAGGCCAACGGGCCGGGGAGCTGTTTTTT. Its protein is CASSFRGQRAGELFF.

This sequence joins TRBV7-9 and TRBJ1-1, with TRBD1 as a possible D gene (5 bases). The V gene's germline CDR1 is SEHNR and CDR2 FQNEAQ (reference sequence). Trimming cost V 1 base and J 5 bases, with 14 bases left between them. This CDR3 is 15 amino acids long. This CDR3 is CASSLDGAIVTEAFF. The CDR3 nucleotides read TGTGCCAGCAGCTTAGACGGGGCGATAGTAACTGAAGCTTTCTTT.

The CDR3 bases are TGCGCCAGCAGCCTACCAACTCAGGGATCTAACTATGGCTACACCTTC. It specifies CASSLPTQGSNYGYTF. This sequence joins TRBV5-1 and TRBJ1-2; TRBD1 might be the D (5 bases). Trimming took off 4 bases at V and 0 bases at J, with 16 bases between the two ends. CDR3 length equals 16 residues. Germline-derived CDR1 and CDR2 are SGHRS and YFSETQ.

This chain connects TRBV11-2 to TRBJ1-3; no clear D gene. Germline lookup yields CDR1 SGHAT and CDR2 FQNNGV. This CDR3 region has 14 residues. V dropped 3 bases and J dropped 1 base, with 7 bases sitting between them. This CDR3 is CASSFGESGNTIYF. In DNA form, the CDR3 reads TGTGCCAGCAGCTTCGGGGAATCTGGAAACACCATATATTTT. Drawing the rest from reference TRBV11-2 and TRBJ1-3, the complete variable domain is EAGVAQSPRYKIIEKRQSVAFWCNPISGHATLYWYQQILGQGPKLLIQFQNNGVVDDSQLPKDRFSAERLKGVDSTLKIQPAKLEDSAVYLCASSFGESGNTIYFGEGSWLTVV.

The CDR3 reads CASSLDHPSGGSDTQYF. The CDR3, as DNA: TGTGCCAGCAGCTTAGACCATCCTAGCGGGGGGTCAGATACGCAGTATTTT. The chain links TRBV11-2 to TRBJ2-3; 11 bases are shared with TRBD2. The CDR3 runs to 17 residues. After removal of 0 bases from V and 4 bases from J, the junction contained 6 bases not matched to a gene. Germline V gene sequence: CDR1 SGHAT, CDR2 FQNNGV.

There are a few counts of this clone. This rearrangement joins TRBV4-2 to TRBJ1-1; possible D gene TRBD1, 6 bases. The CDR3 totals 14 residues. From germline, CDR1 is LGHNA and CDR2 YNFKEQ. V lost 4 bases and J lost 1, with 10 bases in between. The CDR3, as DNA: TGTGCCAGCAGCCGAACGGGACAGAACACTGAAGCTTTCTTT. This codes for CASSRTGQNTEAFF.

V gene TRBV5-1 combines with J gene TRBJ1-3, with TRBD1 matching 8 bases. The germline CDR1 and CDR2 sequences are SGHRS and YFSETQ. V lost 0 bases and J lost 0; bases outside the gene matches: 5. This CDR3 region has 17 residues. CDR3 DNA: TGCGCCAGCAGCTTGGAAGGGACAGGCTTCTCTGGAAACACCATATATTTT. Translation gives CASSLEGTGFSGNTIYF.

The chain joins TRBV7-2 to TRBJ1-2; tentatively, D is TRBD1 (5 bases). The ends were cut back, 4 bases at V and 11 bases at J, with 11 bases in the middle. This CDR3 has 11 residues. CDR1 is SGHTA and CDR2 is FQGNSA in the germline V gene. CDR3: CASSSPTVYTF. CDR3 in DNA: TGTGCCAGCAGCTCCCCGACAGTGTACACCTTC.

The V and J genes are TRBV28 and TRBJ1-2, with TRBD1 as a possible D gene (5 bases). Trimming removed 2 bases from V and 1 base from J, with 5 bases in between. The CDR3 has 13 residues. Germline V gene data show CDR1 as MDHEN and CDR2 as SYDVKM. CDR3 sequence (DNA): TGTGCCAGCAGTTTAAGGGGTAACTATGGCTACACCTTC. Translation gives CASSLRGNYGYTF.

The V gene is TRBV18, the J gene TRBJ2-5; D possibly corresponds to TRBD1 (6 bases). Trimming stripped 1 base from V and 5 bases from J, with 8 bases between. This CDR3 contains 13 residues. The germline CDR1 and CDR2 sequences are KGHSH and LQKENI. In DNA, the CDR3 is TGTGCCAGCTCACCACGTGGGGGCGAGACCCAGTACTTC. Its protein product is CASSPRGGETQYF.

V and J are TRBV5-1 and TRBJ1-1, with 10 bases identical to TRBD1. V lost 0 bases and J lost 4; bases outside the gene matches: 3. The germline V gene has CDR1 SGHRS and CDR2 YFSETQ. The CDR3 extends over 15 amino acids. CDR3 in DNA: TGCGCCAGCAGCTTGGCGAGGACAGGGGGCACTGAAGCTTTCTTT. Translation: CASSLARTGGTEAFF. The full variable domain, completed using reference TRBV5-1 and TRBJ1-1, is KAGVTQTPRYLIKTRGQQVTLSCSPISGHRSVSWYQQTPGQGLQFLFEYFSETQRNKGNFPGRFSGRQFSNSRSEMNVSTLELGDSALYLCASSLARTGGTEAFFGQGTRLTVV.

This chain uses TRBV2 with TRBJ1-4; the match to TRBD1 covers 10 bases. The J segment lost 7 bases and the V segment lost 2 bases, leaving 7 bases of the junction unmatched. The germline V gene encodes CDR1 SNHLY and CDR2 FYNNEI. This CDR3 contains 16 residues. The CDR3 nucleotides read TGTGCCAGCAGTGAATTTCCCTGGACAGGGGGTGAAAAACTGTTTTTT. Amino acid sequence: CASSEFPWTGGEKLFF.

V and J are TRBV6-4 and TRBJ2-2, with D possibly being TRBD1 (5 bases). V lost 5 bases, J lost 7 bases, and 11 bases lay in between. Germline V gene lookup returns CDR1 MRHNA and CDR2 SNTAGT. The CDR3 sequence is 13 residues long. CDR3 residues: CASSRDSDGELFF. The DNA of the CDR3 is TGTGCCAGCAGTCGAGACAGCGACGGGGAGCTGTTTTTT.

The rearrangement uses TRBV6-6 and TRBJ2-5, with D perhaps matching TRBD1 (5 bases). Trimming shortened V by 6 bases and J by 4 bases, and 12 bases separated the two germline ends. From germline, CDR1 is MNHNY and CDR2 SVGAGI (reference sequence). This CDR3 is 13 amino acids long. This CDR3 is CASRRSQGETQYF. CDR3 DNA sequence: TGTGCCAGCAGGCGGTCGCAGGGAGAGACCCAGTACTTC.

The chain combines TRBV14 with TRBJ1-2, with D uncertain. The V end lost 5 bases, the J end lost 4 bases, and 5 bases lay between the germline ends. Germline values: CDR1 SGHDN, CDR2 FVKESK. The CDR3 is made up of 11 amino acids. The CDR3 DNA is TGTGCCAGCAGCACGGGCTATGGCTACACCTTC. It codes for CASSTGYGYTF.

The chain combines TRBV10-2 with TRBJ2-2, with no clear D. The CDR3 covers 11 residues. Germline lookup yields CDR1 WSHSY and CDR2 SAAADI. Deletions cut 7 bases from V and 4 bases from J, with 4 bases between. The CDR3 loop is CASMGTGELFF. For the CDR3, the DNA is TGCGCCAGCATGGGCACCGGGGAGCTGTTTTTT.

The rearrangement uses TRBV30 and TRBJ2-3, with D perhaps matching TRBD2 (5 bases). Germline V gene sequence: CDR1 GTSNPN, CDR2 SVGIG (reference sequence). The CDR3 is 12 residues long. Between the trimmed V and J ends, which lost 5 bases and 9 bases, there was a span of 15 bases. CDR3 in amino acids: CAWGDPGNTQYF. CDR3 DNA: TGTGCCTGGGGCGATCCGGGGAACACGCAGTATTTT.